This TCR beta chain emerged from a study of blood T cell repertoires in COVID-19. Study summary: The United States, Italy and Spain supplied acute and convalescent COVID-19 samples. In each case, the material was cDNA or gDNA derived from T cells, B-cell-depleted T cells, or PBMCs.

Authors' analysis steps: Nucleated cell counts were estimated from reference gene primer amplification. Only in-frame clones appear in the TCRdb table, and some are missing; sequencing was by immunoSEQ multiplex PCR. Clone size and V and J calls were adopted from that table, with D and trimming inferred from the DNA. In the table there are about 49,000 clones, approximately 90% of which are singletons. In germline, CDR1 is MRHNA, CDR2 SNTAGT. V lost 4 bases, J lost 4 bases, and 4 bases stayed unmatched. CDR3 length: 14 amino acids. The sample comprised peripheral blood. This clonotype was obtained from a middle-aged man with active COVID-19. V and J are TRBV6-4 and TRBJ1-2; 9 nucleotides agree with TRBD1. The chain's CDR3 is CASSVGQGSYGYTF. The CDR3 DNA sequence: TGTGCCAGCAGTGTGGGACAGGGTAGCTATGGCTACACCTTC.